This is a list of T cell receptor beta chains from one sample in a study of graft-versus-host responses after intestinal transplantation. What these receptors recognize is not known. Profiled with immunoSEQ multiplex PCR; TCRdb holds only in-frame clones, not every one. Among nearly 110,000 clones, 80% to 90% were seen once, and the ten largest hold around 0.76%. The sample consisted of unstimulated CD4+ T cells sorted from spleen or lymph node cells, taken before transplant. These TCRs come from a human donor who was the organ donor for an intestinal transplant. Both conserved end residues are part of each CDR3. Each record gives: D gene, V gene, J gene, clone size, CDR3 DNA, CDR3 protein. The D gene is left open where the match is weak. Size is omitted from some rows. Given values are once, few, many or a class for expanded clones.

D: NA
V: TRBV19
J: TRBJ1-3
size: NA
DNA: TGTGCCAGTAGTACTTACAGGTCGGGTTACTCTGGAAACACCATATATTTT
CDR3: CASSTYRSGYSGNTIYF

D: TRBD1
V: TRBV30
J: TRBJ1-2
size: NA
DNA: TGTGCCTATCAGGGGGGTAGCTATGGCTACACCTTC
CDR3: CAYQGGSYGYTF

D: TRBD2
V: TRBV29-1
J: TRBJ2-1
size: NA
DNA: TGCAGCGTAACCGGACTAGCGGGGGTCTATGAGCAGTTCTTC
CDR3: CSVTGLAGVYEQFF

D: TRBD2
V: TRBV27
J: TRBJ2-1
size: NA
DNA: TGTGCCAGCAGTTTCGGGGGGGCCCCCAATGAGCAGTTCTTC
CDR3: CASSFGGAPNEQFF

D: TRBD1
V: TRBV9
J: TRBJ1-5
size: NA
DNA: TGTGCCAGCAGCGGACCAGGGGGGGGCAATCAGCCCCAGCATTTT
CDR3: CASSGPGGGNQPQHF

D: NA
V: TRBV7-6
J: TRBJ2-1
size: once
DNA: TGTGCCAGCAGCCCTTTCGGACTCGACTACAATGAGCAGTTCTTC
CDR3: CASSPFGLDYNEQFF

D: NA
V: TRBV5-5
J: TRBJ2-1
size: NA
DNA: TGTGCCAGCAGCTTGACCACATTGTCCTACAATGAGCAGTTCTTC
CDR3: CASSLTTLSYNEQFF

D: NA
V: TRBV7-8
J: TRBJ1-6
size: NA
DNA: TGTGCCAGCACCCCTTCGGGTGCACCCCTCCACTTT
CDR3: CASTPSGAPLHF

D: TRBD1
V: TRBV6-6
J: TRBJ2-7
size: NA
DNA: TGTGCCAGCAGTAAACGGACAGGGTCCCACGAGCAGTACTTC
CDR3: CASSKRTGSHEQYF

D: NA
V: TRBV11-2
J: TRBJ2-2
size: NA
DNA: TGTGCCAGCAGCTTAGTGAAAGCGAACACCGGGGAGCTGTTTTTT
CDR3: CASSLVKANTGELFF

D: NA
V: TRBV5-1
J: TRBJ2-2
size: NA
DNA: TGCGCCAGCAGCTTGGCCGCTGGCACCGGGGAGCTGTTTTTT
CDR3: CASSLAAGTGELFF

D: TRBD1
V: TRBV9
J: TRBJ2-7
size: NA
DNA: TGTGCCAGCAGCACGGGACAGCCCGTCGGGGAGCAGTACTTC
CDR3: CASSTGQPVGEQYF

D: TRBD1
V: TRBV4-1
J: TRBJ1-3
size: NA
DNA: TGCGCCAGCAGCCGCAATCGGGACAGCTCTGGAAACACCATATATTTT
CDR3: CASSRNRDSSGNTIYF

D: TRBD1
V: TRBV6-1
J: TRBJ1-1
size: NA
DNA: TGTGCCAGCAGTGACCGGGACAGGGGGCTGAACACTGAAGCTTTCTTT
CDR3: CASSDRDRGLNTEAFF

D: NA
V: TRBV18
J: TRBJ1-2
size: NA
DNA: TGTGCCAGCTCACCACTGGGGATCTATGGCTACACCTTC
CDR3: CASSPLGIYGYTF

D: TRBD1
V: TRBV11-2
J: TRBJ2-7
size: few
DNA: TGTGCCAGCTCGCCGGGACAGGGGACCTACGAGCAGTACTTC
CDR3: CASSPGQGTYEQYF

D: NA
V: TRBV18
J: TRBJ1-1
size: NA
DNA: TGTGCCAGCTCACCACCTCAGCGAAACATTATGAACACTGAAGCTTTCTTT
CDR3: CASSPPQRNIMNTEAFF

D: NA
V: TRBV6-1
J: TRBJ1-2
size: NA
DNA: TGTGCCAGCGCCCCTCGGAGTTACTATGGCTACACCTTC
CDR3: CASAPRSYYGYTF

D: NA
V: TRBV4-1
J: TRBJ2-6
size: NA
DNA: TGCGCCAGCAGCCGCGGAGGGGCCAACGTCCTGACTTTC
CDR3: CASSRGGANVLTF

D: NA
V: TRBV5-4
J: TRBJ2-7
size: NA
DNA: TGTGCCAGCAGCTTGGGGACAATAGATACCTACGAGCAGTACTTC
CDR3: CASSLGTIDTYEQYF

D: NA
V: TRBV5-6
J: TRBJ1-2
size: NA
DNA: TGTGCCAGCTGCAGGGCGTATAGTCGAAAGACCTATGGCTACACCTTC
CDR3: CASCRAYSRKTYGYTF

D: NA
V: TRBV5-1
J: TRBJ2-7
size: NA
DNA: TGCGCCAGCAGCTTGTTGGCAGGGTACGAGCAGTACTTC
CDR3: CASSLLAGYEQYF

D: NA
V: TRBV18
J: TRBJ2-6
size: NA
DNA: TGTGCCAGCTCGCTGGACGCCTACTCTGGGGCCAACGTCCTGACTTTC
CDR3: CASSLDAYSGANVLTF

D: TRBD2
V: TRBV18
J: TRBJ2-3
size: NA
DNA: TGTGCCAGCTCACCACCGCCGACTAGCGGCACAGATACGCAGTATTTT
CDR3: CASSPPPTSGTDTQYF

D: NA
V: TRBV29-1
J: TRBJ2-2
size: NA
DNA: TGCAGCGCCGCGAGAGAGATGACCGGGGAGCTGTTTTTT
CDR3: CSAAREMTGELFF

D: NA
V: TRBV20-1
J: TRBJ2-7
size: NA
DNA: TGCAGTGCTAGAGCTAGCGCCCAGCAGTACTTC
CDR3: CSARASAQQYF

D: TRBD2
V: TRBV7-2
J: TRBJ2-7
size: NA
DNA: TGTGCCAGCAGCTTAACCCCGGGACTACAATACGAGCAGTACTTC
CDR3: CASSLTPGLQYEQYF

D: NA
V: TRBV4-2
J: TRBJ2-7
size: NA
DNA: TGTGCCAGCAGCTTGGTATCGGGCTCCTACGAGCAGTACTTC
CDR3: CASSLVSGSYEQYF

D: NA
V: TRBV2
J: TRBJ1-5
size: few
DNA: TGTGCCAGCAGCAGGGGTAGCAATCAGCCCCAGCATTTT
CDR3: CASSRGSNQPQHF

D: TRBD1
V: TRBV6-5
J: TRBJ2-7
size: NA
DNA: TGTGCCAGCATCCCGGGCAGGGGGCTTACCTACGAGCAGTACTTC
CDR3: CASIPGRGLTYEQYF

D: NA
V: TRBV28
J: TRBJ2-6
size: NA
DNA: TGTGCCAGCGGATCAGCGCCGGGGGCCAACGTCCTGACTTTC
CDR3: CASGSAPGANVLTF

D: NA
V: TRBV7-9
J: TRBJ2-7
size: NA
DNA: TGTGCCAGCAGCTTGCCGGGATTCGCCTACGAGCAGTACTTC
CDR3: CASSLPGFAYEQYF

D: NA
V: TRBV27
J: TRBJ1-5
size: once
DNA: TGTGCCAGCAGTATCCAGGGTTCTCAGCCCCAGCATTTT
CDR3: CASSIQGSQPQHF

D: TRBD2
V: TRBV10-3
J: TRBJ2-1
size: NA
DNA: TGTGCCATCAGTGATAGGGAGTTTAGCGGGGGAAATGAGCAGTTCTTC
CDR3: CAISDREFSGGNEQFF

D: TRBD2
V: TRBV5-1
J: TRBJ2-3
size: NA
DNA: TGCGCCAGCAGCCCCCGACTAGCGGGAGGGCCGGGCACAGATACGCAGTATTTT
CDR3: CASSPRLAGGPGTDTQYF

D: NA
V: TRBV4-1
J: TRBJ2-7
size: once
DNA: TGCGCCAGCAGCCGAGGACCGGGTCCCTACGAGCAGTACTTC
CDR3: CASSRGPGPYEQYF

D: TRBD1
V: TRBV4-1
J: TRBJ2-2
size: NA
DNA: TGCGCCAGCAGCCAAGAATTTGGGACAGTGACAACCGGGGAGCTGTTTTTT
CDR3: CASSQEFGTVTTGELFF

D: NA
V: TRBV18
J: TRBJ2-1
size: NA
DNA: TGTGCCAGCTCACCAGGGGGCTCCTACAATGAGCAGTTCTTC
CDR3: CASSPGGSYNEQFF

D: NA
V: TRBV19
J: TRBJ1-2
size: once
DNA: TGTGCCAGTAGTATTCTTGGGGGCCACTATGGCTACACCTTC
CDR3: CASSILGGHYGYTF

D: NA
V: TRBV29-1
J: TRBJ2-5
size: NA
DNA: TGCAGCGGTCGCAGGGCTCGCGAAGAGACCCAGTACTTC
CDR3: CSGRRAREETQYF

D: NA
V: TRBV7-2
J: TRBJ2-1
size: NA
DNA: TGTGCCAGCAGCTTAGTATGGGGTAATGAGCAGTTCTTC
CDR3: CASSLVWGNEQFF

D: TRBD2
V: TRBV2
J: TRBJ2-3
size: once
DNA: TGTGCCAGCGGACCCCCGGGACTAGTTAGCACAGATACGCAGTATTTT
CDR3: CASGPPGLVSTDTQYF

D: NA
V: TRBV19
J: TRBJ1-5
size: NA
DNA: TGTGCCAGTAGTATAGTCGAGACGGGCAATCAGCCCCAGCATTTT
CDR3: CASSIVETGNQPQHF

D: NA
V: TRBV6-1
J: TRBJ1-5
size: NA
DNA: TGTGCCAGCATCCCCCTGCAGGGCAATCAGCCCCAGCATTTT
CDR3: CASIPLQGNQPQHF

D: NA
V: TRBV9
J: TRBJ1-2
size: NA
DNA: TGTGCCAGCAGCCCCCGCGTAGGCAACTATGGCTACACCTTC
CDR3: CASSPRVGNYGYTF

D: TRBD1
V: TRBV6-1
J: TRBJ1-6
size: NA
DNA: TGTGCCAGCAAACTCCGGGACAGCTATAATTCACCCCTCCACTTT
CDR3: CASKLRDSYNSPLHF

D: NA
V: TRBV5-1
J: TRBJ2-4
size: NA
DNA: TGCGCCAGCAGAGGGGATACAAACATTCAGTACTTC
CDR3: CASRGDTNIQYF

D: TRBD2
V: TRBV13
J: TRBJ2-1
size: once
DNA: TGTGCCAGCAGCGCCGGGACTAGGGGCTACAATGAGCAGTTCTTC
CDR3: CASSAGTRGYNEQFF

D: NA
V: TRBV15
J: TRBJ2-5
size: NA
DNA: TGTGCCACCAGCAGAGATGTATACGTGGGGGAGACCCAGTACTTC
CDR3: CATSRDVYVGETQYF

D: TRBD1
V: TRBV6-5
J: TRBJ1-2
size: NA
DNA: TGTGCCAGCGGGAGGACAGGTAGCGGCTATGGCTACACCTTC
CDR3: CASGRTGSGYGYTF

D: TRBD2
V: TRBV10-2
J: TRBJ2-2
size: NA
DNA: TGCGCCAGCAGTGAGATGGTGATCGGGACTAGCACAGCCCGGGAGCTGTTTTTT
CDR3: CASSEMVIGTSTARELFF

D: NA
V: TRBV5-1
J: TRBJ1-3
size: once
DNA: TGCGCCAGCAGCTTGGGAGGGTCTGGAAACACCATATATTTT
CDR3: CASSLGGSGNTIYF

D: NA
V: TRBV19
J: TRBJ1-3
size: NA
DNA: TGTGCCAGTAGGAGTGGGAGCTCTGGAAACACCATATATTTT
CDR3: CASRSGSSGNTIYF

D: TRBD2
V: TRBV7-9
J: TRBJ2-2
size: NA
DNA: TGTGCCAGCAGCCGTCGCGGGAGCGCTAGTTTGTCCGGGGAGCTGCTTTTT
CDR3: CASSRRGSASLSGELLF

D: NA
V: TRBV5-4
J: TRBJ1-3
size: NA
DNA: TGTGCCAGCAGCTGGGACAAAAACACCATATATTTT
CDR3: CASSWDKNTIYF